The 18 T cell receptor beta chains given below trace back to one sample, sequenced in a study of T cell responses to AZD1222 COVID-19 vaccine. Method: immunoSEQ multiplex PCR; TCRdb's copy keeps in-frame clones and lacks some. In the table there are more than 140,000 clones, approximately 89% of which are singletons. The sequences come from peripheral blood, collected on day 0 of AZD1222 vaccination. The receptors stem from an adult in good health.

The V gene is TRBV7-9, the J gene TRBJ2-7; 7 nucleotides align to TRBD1. In germline, CDR1 is SEHNR, CDR2 FQNEAQ (reference sequence). The CDR3 is 16 amino acids. V gave up 3 bases and J gave up 3 bases; unmatched junction bases: 11. CDR3 DNA: TGTGCCAGCAGCTTGGGGAACGGACAGGCGCACTACGAGCAGTACTTC. Amino acid sequence: CASSLGNGQAHYEQYF.

The J gene is TRBJ1-5, the V gene TRBV6-1; no firm D call. The CDR3 spans 13 residues. Germline V CDR1 and CDR2: MNHNS, SASEGT. V was shortened by 1 base and J by 6 bases, with 7 bases between the two germline ends. The CDR3 spells CASSEDGLQPQHF. DNA of the CDR3: TGTGCCAGCAGTGAAGACGGACTTCAGCCCCAGCATTTT.

V is TRBV7-6 and J is TRBJ1-1; 10 positions agree with TRBD1. V shed 5 bases and J 1 base; nucleotides not matched to a gene: 10. The CDR3 is made up of 17 amino acids. Germline values: CDR1 SGHVS, CDR2 FNYEAQ. CDR3 protein: CASSVIRTGGSNTEAFF. The DNA for the CDR3 is TGTGCCAGCAGCGTTATTCGGACAGGGGGATCGAACACTGAAGCTTTCTTT.

This clone was counted a single time. V and J are TRBV28 and TRBJ2-7; the match to TRBD1 covers 9 bases. The V segment lost 5 bases and the J segment 4 bases; nucleotides outside the gene matches: 12. There are 16 residues in the CDR3. Germline lookup yields CDR1 MDHEN and CDR2 SYDVKM. Here the CDR3 DNA reads TGTGCCAGCAGTAGTAGTCGCGGGACAGGGTATTACGAGCAGTACTTC. It specifies CASSSSRGTGYYEQYF.

This clone appeared a single time. V gene TRBV7-2 combines with J gene TRBJ2-7; the D gene could be TRBD1 or TRBD2 (6 bases each). The germline V gene has CDR1 SGHTA and CDR2 FQGNSA. Trimming removed 5 bases at V and 3 bases at J, with 20 bases between. This CDR3 spans 16 amino acids. The chain's CDR3 is CASSLSTGGGFYEQYF. DNA for the CDR3: TGTGCCAGCAGCCTGTCGACAGGTGGGGGGTTCTACGAGCAGTACTTC.

V and J are TRBV18 and TRBJ2-7, with D perhaps matching TRBD2 (6 bases). Looked up from germline, CDR1 is KGHSH and CDR2 is LQKENI. V was shortened by 1 base and J by 2 bases, with 9 bases between the two germline ends. The CDR3 contains 14 residues. CDR3 bases: TGTGCCAGCTCACCACAGGGGACTCCCTACGAGCAGTACTTC. It specifies CASSPQGTPYEQYF.

This clone was detected a few times. The J gene is TRBJ1-2, the V gene TRBV28; no clear D gene. V shed 7 bases and J shed 0 bases, with 3 bases lying between them. The length of the CDR3 is 11 residues. Germline values: CDR1 MDHEN, CDR2 SYDVKM. The CDR3 DNA reads as TGTGCCAGCAAATCTAACTATGGCTACACCTTC. Its translation is CASKSNYGYTF.

The chain couples TRBV19 to TRBJ1-1, with 7 positions matching TRBD1. Germline V CDR1 and CDR2: LNHDA, SQIVND (reference sequence). There are 13 residues in the CDR3. Trimming at V came to 7 bases and at J to 5 bases, leaving 7 bases not matched to a gene. This CDR3 reads CASKGALGTEAFF. The CDR3 DNA reads TGTGCCAGTAAGGGGGCCCTGGGGACTGAAGCTTTCTTT. Full variable domain (rest looked up from reference TRBV19 and TRBJ1-1): DGGITQSPKYLFRKEGQNVTLSCEQNLNHDAMYWYRQDPGQGLRLIYYSQIVNDFQKGDIAEGYSVSREKKESFPLTVTSAQKNPTAFYLCASKGALGTEAFFGQGTRLTVV.

This chain connects TRBV6-2 or TRBV6-3 to TRBJ1-1; D remains unclear. V was trimmed by 0 bases and J by 7 bases, leaving 12 bases between them. The CDR3 sequence is 14 residues long. The germline V gene encodes CDR1 MNHEY and CDR2 SVGEGT. The CDR3 here is CASSYSPGPYEAFF. The CDR3 DNA reads as TGTGCCAGCAGTTACTCCCCCGGCCCGTATGAAGCTTTCTTT.

This clone appeared a single time. CDR3 residues: CASSSGTSGRDEQYF. CDR3 DNA: TGTGCCAGCAGCTCCGGGACTAGCGGGAGGGACGAGCAGTACTTC. J is TRBJ2-7 and V is TRBV7-2; TRBD2 aligns across 16 bases. This CDR3 has 15 residues. Germline lookup yields CDR1 SGHTA and CDR2 FQGNSA. After removal of 4 bases from V and 5 bases from J, the junction contained 2 bases not matched to a gene.

For this clone: One end of the junction does not line up with germline, which may come from a read error. J is TRBJ1-1 and V is TRBV30; D might be TRBD1 (5 bases). Germline V gene lookup returns CDR1 GTSNPN and CDR2 SVGIG (reference sequence). This CDR3 is built from 8 residues. The CDR3 loop is CASTPGGF. CDR3 nucleotides: TGTGCCTCTACCCCGGGGGGGTTT.

This clone occurred once. CDR3 coding DNA: TGTGCCAGCAGCCAAGATCCCATGAGCTCCTACAATGAGCAGTTCTTC. Its protein is CASSQDPMSSYNEQFF. The J gene is TRBJ2-1, the V gene TRBV3-1 (or the pseudogene TRBV3-2); no reliable D call. Trimming stripped 0 bases from V and 0 bases from J, with 9 bases between. CDR1 LGHDT and CDR2 YNNKEL come from the germline V gene (reference sequence). The CDR3 loop spans 16 amino acids.

This clone turned up a few times. CDR3 nucleotides: TGTGCCAGCAGCTTAGAGTGGCGGGAGTCCTACAATGAGCAGTTCTTC. Its translation: CASSLEWRESYNEQFF. The rearrangement joins TRBV7-2 to TRBJ2-1; 7 positions agree with TRBD2. This CDR3 region has 16 residues. Trimming at V came to 1 base and at J to 1 base, leaving 4 bases not matched to a gene. Germline CDR1 SGHTA, CDR2 FQGNSA.

The J gene is TRBJ1-1, the V gene TRBV6-5; no clear D. The CDR3 spans 14 residues. The germline gives CDR1 MNHEY, CDR2 SVGAGI. Deletions cut 2 bases from V and 4 bases from J, with 11 bases between. The CDR3, as DNA: TGTGCCAGCAGTTACCTGGGCTCAACCACTGAAGCTTTCTTT. Translated, it gives CASSYLGSTTEAFF.

The chain recombines TRBV7-2 with TRBJ1-2; a weak D match, TRBD1 (5 bases). CDR3 size: 15 residues. From germline, CDR1 is SGHTA and CDR2 FQGNSA. V shed 1 base and J shed 6 bases, with 15 bases lying between them. The CDR3 nucleotides read TGTGCCAGCAGCTTAGATCGGGGCGGATGGAATGGCTACACCTTC. It is translated as CASSLDRGGWNGYTF.

Concerning this clone: A much larger clone lies one base from this, so it may be a read error. V is TRBV7-8 and J is TRBJ2-7; D remains unclear. V was trimmed by 3 bases and J by 0 bases, leaving 0 bases between them. Germline V gives CDR1 SGHVS, CDR2 FQNEAQ. The CDR3 loop spans 11 amino acids. CDR3 residues: CASSFSYEQYF. Here the CDR3 DNA reads TGTGCCAGCAGCTTCTCCTACGAGCAGTACTTC.

This chain links TRBV11-2 with TRBJ2-7; D is ambiguous. V was cut by 4 bases and J by 3 bases, with 4 bases left in between. CDR1 is SGHAT, CDR2 FQNNGV, per germline. The CDR3 consists of 11 residues. The CDR3, as DNA: TGTGCCAGCAGCTCCCACTACGAGCAGTACTTC. Translated: CASSSHYEQYF.

The chain couples TRBV25-1 to TRBJ1-1; TRBD1 aligns across 10 bases. The CDR3 extends over 14 amino acids. V lost 8 bases, J lost 9 bases, and 12 bases stayed unmatched. Germline CDR1 and CDR2: MGHDK and SYGVNS. Here the CDR3 DNA reads TGTGCCAGCGGGAGGACAGGGGGTATCGGTAAAGCTTTCTTT. Its translation is CASGRTGGIGKAFF.